The 21 T cell receptor beta chains given below trace back to one sample, sequenced in a study of PD-1 and CTLA-4 blockade in melanoma. Only in-frame clones appear in the TCRdb table, and some are missing; sequencing was by immunoSEQ multiplex PCR. The repertoire holds some 30,000 clones, with about 88% as singletons. Sequenced material: CD8+ T cells from peripheral blood, taken from a patient given anti-PD-1 treatment. Receptor source: a human donor with melanoma.

The CDR3 loop reads CASSQVDGDTQYF. The DNA for the CDR3 is TGCGCCAGCAGCCAAGTGGACGGAGATACGCAGTATTTT. This rearrangement joins TRBV4-3 to TRBJ2-3, with no clear D. Trimming cost V 1 base and J 5 bases, with 7 bases left between them. The CDR3 contains 13 residues. Germline V gives CDR1 LGHNA, CDR2 YSLEER.

There are a few counts of this clone. The rearrangement joins TRBV30 to TRBJ2-7, with D possibly being TRBD2 (5 bases). Trimming cost V 7 bases and J 6 bases, with 13 bases left between them. CDR3 length: 11 residues. The germline V gene encodes CDR1 GTSNPN and CDR2 SVGIG (reference sequence). CDR3 amino acids: CASFEGVEQYF. The CDR3 DNA follows: TGTGCCTCATTTGAGGGTGTCGAGCAGTACTTC.

This chain connects TRBV29-1 to TRBJ2-7; 7 bases line up with TRBD1. The CDR3 consists of 12 residues. Germline V CDR1 and CDR2: SQVTM, ANQGSEA. V lost 5 bases, J lost 5 bases, and 6 bases stayed unmatched. The CDR3 DNA reads TGCAGCGTTCGGGGACAGTCGAACGAGCAGTACTTC. As protein: CSVRGQSNEQYF.

This chain uses TRBV5-1 with TRBJ1-1; 7 nucleotides line up with TRBD1. The germline V gene encodes CDR1 SGHRS and CDR2 YFSETQ. Trimming took 4 bases from V and 1 from J; bases not matched to a gene: 7. The CDR3 is made up of 15 amino acids. CDR3 loop: CASSPLDRANTEAFF. CDR3 nucleotides: TGCGCCAGCAGCCCGCTTGACAGGGCGAACACTGAAGCTTTCTTT.

The chain is built from TRBV7-9 and TRBJ1-1; TRBD1 might be the D (5 bases). Germline CDR1 SEHNR, CDR2 FQNEAQ (reference sequence). This CDR3 is built from 14 residues. The V and J ends lost 4 bases and 3 bases respectively, with 12 bases between them. As DNA, the CDR3 is TGTGCCAGCAGCTCCGGGGGGGTGTACACTGAAGCTTTCTTT. It translates to CASSSGGVYTEAFF.

V usage is TRBV11-2 and J usage is TRBJ2-1; 8 bases are a match to TRBD1. CDR1 SGHAT and CDR2 FQNNGV come from the germline V gene. This CDR3 contains 12 residues. With 5 bases clipped from V and 12 bases from J, the junction kept 6 bases outside the gene matches. The CDR3 spells CASSPTGAGQFF. The CDR3 DNA reads TGTGCCAGCAGCCCGACAGGGGCTGGGCAGTTCTTC.

The J gene is TRBJ1-5, the V gene TRBV6-2 or TRBV6-3, with D tentatively TRBD1 (5 bases). With 0 bases removed from V and 1 base from J, the gap between germline ends came to 7 bases. Germline-derived CDR1 and CDR2 are MNHEY and SVGEGT. The CDR3 contains 15 residues. The CDR3 nucleotides read TGTGCCAGCAGTTACTCAGGGGCGAGCAATCAGCCCCAGCATTTT. This gives the protein CASSYSGASNQPQHF.

This chain connects TRBV11-2 to TRBJ1-1; TRBD1 is a possible D gene (6 bases). V was clipped by 3 bases and J by 0 bases, with 17 bases between them. This CDR3 is 17 amino acids long. Looked up from germline, CDR1 is SGHAT and CDR2 is FQNNGV. This CDR3 is CASSFKGGGLMNTEAFF. The CDR3 DNA is TGTGCCAGCAGCTTTAAAGGGGGAGGACTTATGAACACTGAAGCTTTCTTT. Drawing the rest from reference TRBV11-2 and TRBJ1-1, the complete variable domain is EAGVAQSPRYKIIEKRQSVAFWCNPISGHATLYWYQQILGQGPKLLIQFQNNGVVDDSQLPKDRFSAERLKGVDSTLKIQPAKLEDSAVYLCASSFKGGGLMNTEAFFGQGTRLTVV.

The chain combines TRBV5-1 with TRBJ1-2, with a weak D call TRBD1 (5 bases). The V and J ends lost 3 bases and 6 bases respectively, with 15 bases between them. CDR1 and CDR2 from the germline V gene are SGHRS and YFSETQ. The CDR3 contains 14 residues. CDR3 sequence reads: CASSSRGSGDGYTF. In DNA, the CDR3 is TGCGCCAGCAGCTCGCGGGGGAGCGGCGATGGCTACACCTTC.

V and J are TRBV6-5 and TRBJ2-7, with D maybe TRBD2 (6 bases). There are 14 residues in the CDR3. Germline V gene sequence: CDR1 MNHEY, CDR2 SVGAGI. V lost 8 bases and J lost 0, with 14 bases in between. CDR3: CASGYAGSSYEQYF. CDR3 bases: TGTGCCAGCGGATATGCGGGGAGCTCCTACGAGCAGTACTTC.

This rearrangement joins TRBV2 to TRBJ1-3; D is unresolved. Germline CDR1 SNHLY, CDR2 FYNNEI. The CDR3 has 14 amino acids. The germline V and J ends were trimmed by 9 bases and 0 bases, with 12 bases remaining between them. CDR3 protein: CASSRPYSGNTIYF. In DNA form, the CDR3 reads TGTGCCAGTAGCAGGCCGTACTCTGGAAACACCATATATTTT.

This sequence joins TRBV7-8 and TRBJ2-7; D may be TRBD1 (5 bases). There are 13 residues in the CDR3. With 2 bases removed from V and 5 bases from J, the gap between germline ends came to 10 bases. Germline V gene sequence: CDR1 SGHVS, CDR2 FQNEAQ. The chain's CDR3 is CASSLSGYNEQYF. The CDR3 nucleotides are TGTGCCAGCAGCTTATCAGGGTACAACGAGCAGTACTTC.

The rearrangement uses TRBV25-1 and TRBJ2-7; the D gene could be TRBD1 or TRBD2 (5 bases each). The CDR3 runs to 12 residues. The V end was cut by 4 bases, the J end by 6 bases, with 10 bases between. Germline V gene sequence: CDR1 MGHDK, CDR2 SYGVNS. CDR3 residues: CASSGEGREQYF. The CDR3 nucleotides are TGTGCCAGCAGTGGAGAGGGGCGCGAGCAGTACTTC.

The CDR3 DNA follows: TGTGCCAGCAGTGAAGCGAGCGGGGGGGCCTACAATGAGCAGTTCTTC. It yields the protein CASSEASGGAYNEQFF. The rearrangement uses TRBV6-1 and TRBJ2-1; TRBD2 aligns across 10 bases. This CDR3 is 16 amino acids long. Germline lookup yields CDR1 MNHNS and CDR2 SASEGT. With V trimmed by 0 bases and J by 2 bases, 1 base remained unmatched.

The rearrangement uses TRBV6-1 and TRBJ2-5; 10 bases agree with TRBD2. The J segment lost 5 bases and the V segment lost 2 bases, leaving 8 bases of the junction unmatched. The CDR3 spans 16 residues. The germline gives CDR1 MNHNS, CDR2 SASEGT. CDR3 sequence: CASSERGLAGVETQYF. The DNA of the CDR3 is TGTGCCAGCAGTGAAAGGGGTCTAGCGGGGGTGGAGACCCAGTACTTC.

The chain is built from TRBV11-2 and TRBJ2-1; 13 nucleotides match TRBD2. This CDR3 has 17 residues. V dropped 5 bases and J dropped 7; count of bases not matched to a gene: 11. The V gene's germline CDR1 is SGHAT and CDR2 FQNNGV. CDR3 in DNA: TGTGCCAGCAGCCCCACCGGGACTAGCGGGGAATGGAATGAGCAGTTCTTC. Amino acid sequence: CASSPTGTSGEWNEQFF.

The count of this clone is one. V is TRBV15 and J is TRBJ1-2, with TRBD1 as a possible D gene (5 bases). The germline gives CDR1 LNHNV, CDR2 YYDKDF (reference sequence). The CDR3 consists of 21 residues. V was clipped by 7 bases and J by 4 bases, with 37 bases between them. CDR3 amino acids: CATTLRETGFSGQRLVYGYTF. CDR3 bases: TGTGCCACCACCCTAAGGGAAACAGGCTTTAGTGGGCAGCGGCTCGTCTATGGCTACACCTTC. Full variable domain (missing parts from reference TRBV15 and TRBJ1-2): DAMVIQNPRYQVTQFGKPVTLSCSQTLNHNVMYWYQQKSSQAPKLLFHYYDKDFNNEADTPDNFQSRRPNTSFCFLDIRSPGLGDTAMYLCATTLRETGFSGQRLVYGYTFGSGTRLTVV.

V usage is TRBV9 and J usage is TRBJ2-3, with 7 positions matching TRBD2. The CDR3 consists of 14 residues. The junction had 6 bases not matched to a gene; V was cut back by 4 bases and J by 4 bases. The germline CDR1 and CDR2 sequences are SGDLS and YYNGEE. This CDR3 reads CASSSGGSADTQYF. DNA of the CDR3: TGTGCCAGCAGCTCCGGGGGGTCGGCAGATACGCAGTATTTT.

The chain has TRBV5-6 and TRBJ2-5, with 9 bases matching TRBD1. V lost 0 bases and J lost 1; bases outside the gene matches: 4. Germline values: CDR1 SGHDT, CDR2 YYEEEE. The CDR3 extends over 16 amino acids. Here the CDR3 reads CASSLEWTGAQETQYF. DNA of the CDR3: TGTGCCAGCAGCTTGGAGTGGACAGGGGCCCAAGAGACCCAGTACTTC.

V usage is TRBV6-5 and J usage is TRBJ2-2; D unclear. This CDR3 comprises 11 residues. CDR1 is MNHEY and CDR2 is SVGAGI in the germline V gene. Deletions cut 10 bases from V and 5 bases from J, with 8 bases between. In nucleotides, the CDR3 is TGTGCCACCTATACAACCGGGGAGCTGTTTTTT. Protein sequence: CATYTTGELFF.

This rearrangement joins TRBV28 to TRBJ1-2; 7 bases are a match to TRBD1. This CDR3 has 14 residues. J gave up 6 bases and V 4 bases, and 8 bases lay outside the gene matches. Germline CDR1 MDHEN, CDR2 SYDVKM. CDR3 nucleotide sequence: TGTGCCAGCAGTTCGCAGGGGGAGGAGGATGGCTACACCTTC. This encodes CASSSQGEEDGYTF.